Each of the 22 T cell receptor beta chains below was sequenced from the same sample in a study of blood T cells in healthy people across ages. A J-beta primer mix and a sample-barcoded 5' primer were used in a second PCR of about 7 to 12 cycles. TCRdb called the 5' RACE reads again in MiXCR, with one record for every CDR3 protein. The profile shows 1.6 million or so distinct CDR3 sequences, 30% to 35% of them singletons. The sequenced material came from blood. All receptors come from a woman younger than 45 in good health.

This chain joins TRBV4-1 and TRBJ1-2; D may be TRBD1 (5 bases). The germline V and J ends were trimmed by 1 base and 4 bases, with 16 bases remaining between them. CDR1 is MGHRA, CDR2 YSYEKL, per germline. This CDR3 is 16 amino acids long. CDR3 in amino acids: CASSQGYGGELYGYTF. CDR3 DNA: TGCGCCAGCAGCCAAGGGTATGGAGGGGAGCTCTATGGCTACACCTTC.

This clonotype occurred many times. The gene calls are TRBV7-2 and TRBJ2-5; 8 bases agree with TRBD2. The CDR3 contains 14 residues. V lost 3 bases and J lost 4; bases outside the gene matches: 4. CDR1 and CDR2 from the germline V gene are SGHTA and FQGNSA. The CDR3 sequence is CASSFSGGVETQYF. In nucleotides, the CDR3 is TGTGCCAGCAGCTTCTCGGGAGGGGTAGAGACCCAGTACTTC.

For this clonotype: A much larger clone lies a single base off, so this may be a read error. The rearrangement links TRBV4-1 to TRBJ2-7, with D tentatively TRBD1 (5 bases). V was clipped by 4 bases and J by 4 bases, with 14 bases between them. This CDR3 region has 14 residues. Germline V gene lookup returns CDR1 MGHRA and CDR2 YSYEKL. CDR3 DNA: TGCGCCAGCAGCCCACCCAGGACAAGTTACGAGCAGTACTTC. This translates into CASSPPRTSYEQYF.

About this clonotype itself: Being one base from a much bigger clone, this may be a read error. The genes are TRBV20-1 and TRBJ2-5; the D is unclear. Germline V gives CDR1 DFQATT, CDR2 SNEGSKA (reference sequence). Trimming pared 6 bases from V and 2 bases from J, leaving 13 bases between. The CDR3 consists of 13 residues. In nucleotides, the CDR3 is TGCAGTGCAAGAAGAGCGACTCAAGAGACCCAGTACTTC. Its translation is CSARRATQETQYF.

This clonotype was found once. Just one base apart from a much larger clone, this may be a read error. This sequence joins TRBV29-1 and TRBJ2-4, with 10 bases that match TRBD2. The DNA end lines up better with TRBJ2-7; the J call may be wrong. Per the germline V gene, CDR1 is SQVTM and CDR2 is ANQGSEA. This CDR3 has 14 residues. For the CDR3, the DNA is TGCAGCGCAGTGAGAGCGGGAGGGCCTTACGAGCAGTACTTC. This codes for CSAVRAGGPYEQYF.

Details on this clonotype: This may be a read error, as it is one base from a much larger clone. The chain has TRBV29-1 and TRBJ2-7, with no clear D. CDR3 length: 11 residues. Per the germline V gene, CDR1 is SQVTM and CDR2 is ANQGSEA. Here the CDR3 DNA reads TGCGGCGTTGAAGTCCTCCGGGAGCAGTACTTC. This gives the protein CGVEVLREQYF.

The genes are TRBV7-9 and TRBJ1-1, with D tentatively TRBD1 (6 bases). The germline V gene has CDR1 SEHNR and CDR2 FQNEAQ (reference sequence). The CDR3 has 14 amino acids. V was cut by 11 bases and J by 0 bases, with 16 bases left in between. The CDR3 DNA reads TGTGCCGCCGACAGGCGTGGGGTGAACACTGAAGCTTTCTTT. Amino acids: CAADRRGVNTEAFF.

This clonotype appeared a few times. This chain joins TRBV12-3 or TRBV12-4 and TRBJ2-1, with unresolved D. The V gene lost 7 bases and the J gene lost 8 bases, with 15 bases spanning the gap. The CDR3 consists of 13 residues. The CDR3 here is CASNRQPLDEQFF. The CDR3 DNA is TGTGCCAGCAACCGGCAGCCTTTGGATGAGCAGTTCTTC.

A word on this clonotype: A single base separates this from a much larger clone, so it may be a read error. The chain is built from TRBV29-1 and TRBJ2-7; possible D gene TRBD2, 7 bases. The CDR3 extends over 12 amino acids. Germline CDR1 reads SQVTM; CDR2 reads ANQGSEA. CDR3 sequence (DNA): TGCAGGGGGGGGCCAGGGCCGTACGAGAAGTACTTC. Residues: CRGGPGPYEKYF.

To note about this clonotype: One junction end does not reproduce the germline sequence, and a read error may be involved. The V gene is TRBV7-9, the J gene TRBJ2-1, with D uncertain. Per germline, CDR1 SEHNR and CDR2 FQNEAQ (reference sequence). The CDR3 length is 11 residues. In nucleotides, the CDR3 is TGTGCCAGCACCTCCTGCAATGAGCAGTTCTTC. Translation: CASTSCNEQFF.

This clonotype has a handful of counts. The rearrangement uses TRBV20-1 and TRBJ2-7; 11 bases align to TRBD2. Per the germline V gene, CDR1 is DFQATT and CDR2 is SNEGSKA (reference sequence). The V and J ends lost 5 bases and 0 bases, in that order; junction bases with no gene match: 6. CDR3 length equals 15 residues. CDR3 residues: CSAAKGLAVSYEQYF. CDR3 sequence (DNA): TGCAGTGCTGCTAAGGGACTAGCGGTCTCCTACGAGCAGTACTTC.

V and J are TRBV12-3 or TRBV12-4 and TRBJ1-2; D possibly corresponds to TRBD1 (6 bases). The CDR3 loop spans 13 amino acids. The V gene lost 7 bases and the J gene lost 6 bases, with 15 bases spanning the gap. CDR3 amino acids: CASKLRTADGYTF. DNA for the CDR3: TGTGCCAGCAAATTAAGGACAGCAGATGGCTACACCTTC.

The V gene is TRBV30, the J gene TRBJ2-4; 12 bases fit TRBD2. Germline V gives CDR1 GTSNPN, CDR2 SVGIG (reference sequence). The J segment lost 9 bases and the V segment lost 0 bases, leaving 9 bases of the junction unmatched. The CDR3 length is 16 residues. The DNA of the CDR3 is TGTGCCTGGAGTGTAGCTAGCGGGAGGGTTGACTCCATTCAGTACTTC. The encoded protein is CAWSVASGRVDSIQYF. Full variable domain (outside the CDR3, taken from reference TRBV30 and TRBJ2-4): SQTIHQWPATLVQPVGSPLSLECTVEGTSNPNLYWYRQAAGRGLQLLFYSVGIGQISSEVPQNLSASRPQDRQFILSSKKLLLSDSGFYLCAWSVASGRVDSIQYFGAGTRLSVL.

This clonotype was observed a handful of times. The V gene is TRBV7-9, the J gene TRBJ1-2; possibly TRBD1 for D (6 bases). V gave up 8 bases and J gave up 3 bases, with 19 bases separating them. CDR3 length: 15 residues. Germline V gene data show CDR1 as SEHNR and CDR2 as FQNEAQ (reference sequence). The DNA for the CDR3 is TGTGCCAGCGACAGTCTACAGGGTTTTCACTATGGCTACACCTTC. Its protein product is CASDSLQGFHYGYTF.

The chain joins TRBV6-6 to TRBJ1-5; no clear D. The ends were cut back, 4 bases at V and 5 bases at J, with 9 bases in the middle. Germline V gene lookup returns CDR1 MNHNY and CDR2 SVGAGI (reference sequence). The CDR3 is made up of 13 amino acids. The CDR3 nucleotides are TGTGCCAGCAGTTTTAGGTTTGATCAGCCCCAGCATTTT. It specifies CASSFRFDQPQHF.

This clonotype turned up a few times. The chain links TRBV9 to TRBJ2-7; maybe TRBD2 (7 bases). The CDR3 covers 14 residues. Between the trimmed V and J ends, which lost 0 bases and 6 bases, there was a span of 13 bases. Germline CDR1 SGDLS, CDR2 YYNGEE. CDR3 in amino acids: CASSVAGGRSEQYF. CDR3 coding DNA: TGTGCCAGCAGCGTAGCCGGGGGGCGTTCCGAGCAGTACTTC.

J is TRBJ1-2 and V is TRBV29-1, with a possible D match to TRBD1 (5 bases). Germline assignment: CDR1 SQVTM and CDR2 ANQGSEA. This CDR3 is 13 amino acids long. V shed 7 bases and J shed 0 bases, with 12 bases lying between them. The CDR3 region is CSAGDGANYGYTF. The CDR3 DNA sequence: TGCAGCGCTGGGGACGGAGCTAACTATGGCTACACCTTC. The whole variable domain, filled in from reference TRBV29-1 and TRBJ1-2, reads SAVISQKPSRDICQRGTSLTIQCQVDSQVTMMFWYRQQPGQSLTLIATANQGSEATYESGFVIDKFPISRPNLTFSTLTVSNMSPEDSSIYLCSAGDGANYGYTFGSGTRLTVV.

This chain joins TRBV20-1 and TRBJ2-1, with D possibly TRBD1 on 6 matching bases. This CDR3 contains 13 residues. Trimming shortened V by 6 bases and J by 12 bases, and 21 bases separated the two germline ends. Germline CDR1 DFQATT, CDR2 SNEGSKA (reference sequence). CDR3 residues: CSALRDTPLMQFF. In DNA form, the CDR3 reads TGCAGTGCGCTCCGGGACACGCCATTGATGCAGTTCTTC.

The gene calls are TRBV2 and TRBJ2-7, with 7 bases that match TRBD1. V dropped 8 bases and J dropped 3; count of bases not matched to a gene: 16. CDR3 length: 16 amino acids. Germline values: CDR1 SNHLY, CDR2 FYNNEI. This CDR3 reads CASGSGNLDRDYEQYF. The CDR3, as DNA: TGTGCCAGCGGAAGTGGGAATCTCGACAGGGACTACGAGCAGTACTTC.

V and J are TRBV6-6 and TRBJ2-7; 9 bases are a match to TRBD1. From germline, CDR1 is MNHNY and CDR2 SVGAGI (reference sequence). Trimming removed 1 base from V and 5 bases from J; junction bases left unmatched: 6. CDR3 length: 15 amino acids. The CDR3 loop is CASSYWGQGADEQYF. As DNA, the CDR3 is TGTGCCAGCAGTTACTGGGGACAGGGAGCTGACGAGCAGTACTTC.

This chain connects TRBV29-1 to TRBJ2-5; D ambiguous. The CDR3 extends over 13 amino acids. The V end lost 4 bases, the J end lost 5 bases, and 14 bases lay between the germline ends. Per the germline V gene, CDR1 is SQVTM and CDR2 is ANQGSEA. This CDR3 reads CSVGDLYEETQYF. For the CDR3, the DNA is TGCAGCGTTGGAGACCTCTACGAGGAGACCCAGTACTTC.

The chain combines TRBV13 with TRBJ2-1; no firm D call. The germline V gene has CDR1 PRHDT and CDR2 FYEKMQ (reference sequence). Trimming left V 5 bases short and J 0 bases short, with 11 bases between. This CDR3 has 15 amino acids. CDR3 sequence reads: CASSPFPSSYNEQFF. The CDR3 DNA reads as TGTGCCAGCAGCCCTTTCCCCAGCTCCTACAATGAGCAGTTCTTC.